Below, 6 T cell receptor beta chains from the same sample are listed, as sequenced in a study of immune heterogeneity within non-small cell lung tumors. As template, the study used bulk tumor genomic DNA at about 600 ng per sample. Biopsy collection occurred during surgery, with several far-apart biopsies per primary tumor. Before undergoing curative surgery, patients had newly diagnosed non-small cell lung cancer that was untreated. It was with 32 V and 13 J primers that multiplex PCR amplified TCR beta CDR3. TCRdb passed the multiplex PCR reads through MiXCR, listing each CDR3 protein once. The repertoire holds 21,000 or so distinct CDR3 sequences, over 25% seen once, with 4.1% in the top ten. Material for sequencing was lung tumor tissue. These receptors all stem from a man aged 40-50 years with non-small cell lung cancer.

This clonotype was seen a few times. V usage is TRBV20-1 and J usage is TRBJ2-1, with 8 positions matching TRBD1. The junction had 7 bases not matched to a gene; V was cut back by 5 bases and J by 4 bases. The CDR3 loop spans 14 amino acids. CDR1 and CDR2 from the germline V gene are DFQATT and SNEGSKA (reference sequence). In nucleotides, the CDR3 is TGCAGTGCTTGGGACAGGTCCTTTTACAATGAGCAGTTCTTC. This gives the protein CSAWDRSFYNEQFF.

In the case of this clonotype: Given a much more abundant clone one base away, this may be a read error. The chain carries TRBV24-1 and TRBJ2-7; TRBD1 matches 10 bases. Germline lookup yields CDR1 KGHDR and CDR2 SFDVKD. J was trimmed by 5 bases and V by 3 bases; bases with no gene match: 12. The CDR3 extends over 17 amino acids. The CDR3: CATSDPMDRGKTNEQYF. For the CDR3, the DNA is TGTGCCACCAGTGATCCCATGGACAGGGGGAAGACGAACGAGCAGTACTTC.

As concerns this clonotype: A much larger clone sits a single nucleotide away, making a read error possible. The rearrangement uses TRBV19 and TRBJ1-3; D not certain. The CDR3 has 12 amino acids. The germline V gene encodes CDR1 LNHDA and CDR2 SQIVND (reference sequence). Written as DNA, the CDR3 is TGTGCCAGTCGAAGCTCTGGAAACAGCATATATTTT. It yields the protein CASRSSGNSIYF.

This clonotype was seen a handful of times. The chain recombines TRBV6-1 with TRBJ1-1; TRBD1 agrees at 7 bases. Per germline, CDR1 MNHNS and CDR2 SASEGT. V trimming: 3 bases; J trimming: 5 bases; junction bases outside the gene matches: 3. CDR3 size: 13 residues. CDR3 DNA: TGTGCCAGCAGTGAGGGACAGTTAACTGAAGCTTTCTTT. Amino acids: CASSEGQLTEAFF.

With regard to this clonotype: This CDR3 is missing its conserved last phenylalanine or tryptophan, likely due to a read error. V gene TRBV5-6 combines with J gene TRBJ1-2; D unclear. The CDR3 spans 13 residues. Germline CDR1 SGHDT, CDR2 YYEEEE. V was cut by 2 bases and J by 3 bases, with 8 bases left in between. The CDR3 spells CASSFQEHYGYTL. The CDR3 nucleotides are TGTGCCAGCAGCTTCCAGGAACACTATGGCTACACCCTC.

This clonotype was counted once. This clone may be a read error of a much larger clone one base away. The chain couples TRBV12-3 or TRBV12-4 to TRBJ2-7; D is perhaps TRBD1 (6 bases). This CDR3 region has 14 residues. CDR3 residues: CARSLSGTSYEQYF. CDR3 DNA sequence: TGTGCCAGAAGTTTGTCCGGGACAAGCTACGAGCAGTACTTC.